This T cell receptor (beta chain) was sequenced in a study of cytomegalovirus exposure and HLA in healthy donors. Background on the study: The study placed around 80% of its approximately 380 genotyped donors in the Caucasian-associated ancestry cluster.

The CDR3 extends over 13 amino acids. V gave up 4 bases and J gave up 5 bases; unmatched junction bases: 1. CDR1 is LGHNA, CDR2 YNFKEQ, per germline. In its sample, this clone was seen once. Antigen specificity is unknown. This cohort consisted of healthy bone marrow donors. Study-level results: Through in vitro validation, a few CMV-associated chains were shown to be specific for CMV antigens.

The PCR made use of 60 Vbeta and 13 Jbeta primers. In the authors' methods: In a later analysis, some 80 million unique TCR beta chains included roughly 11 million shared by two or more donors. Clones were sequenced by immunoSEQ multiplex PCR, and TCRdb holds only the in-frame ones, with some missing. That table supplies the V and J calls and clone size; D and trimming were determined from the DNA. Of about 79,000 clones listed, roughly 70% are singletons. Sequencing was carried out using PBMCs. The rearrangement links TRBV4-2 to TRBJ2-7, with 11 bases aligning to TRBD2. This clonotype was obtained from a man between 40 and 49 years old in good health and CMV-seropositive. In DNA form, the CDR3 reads TGTGCCAGCAGCCGACTAGCGGGGAACGAGCAGTACTTC. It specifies CASSRLAGNEQYF.